This T cell receptor beta chain was documented in a study of T-cell memory formation after mild COVID-19 (dated by TCRdb to 2020 to 2022). For the study in its entirety: TCR sequence clusters from the two donors were found to be largely donor specific. Longitudinal TCRalpha and TCRbeta repertoire sequencing tracked T-cell clones expanding and contracting after mild COVID-19 in a couple of donors. The cohort was made up of two young adult volunteers, one female and one male, who were previously healthy. Study-level results and caveats: The second-wave clones that peaked on day 37 were not confirmed to be SARS-CoV-2 specific. Some responding clones were detected in pre-infection memory, which suggested that pre-existing cross-reactive memory T cells had joined the SARS-CoV-2 response. Only two mild cases were covered by the study, and larger cohorts that include severe cases with pre-infection samples were considered necessary. Clones contracting from day 15 to 85 had balanced CD4/CD8 phenotypes, while a second wave expanding from day 15 to 37 was biased towards CD4+. Contracting CD4+ clones turned up mainly in the CM and EM memory subsets, whereas EMRA was where CD8+ clones were enriched.

Data came from an Illumina NovaSeq 6000. Using 5'RACE with constant-segment primers, TCRalpha and TCRbeta cDNA libraries were constructed, with sample barcodes and unique molecular identifiers added in the process. Trizol reagent was used to extract RNA from every sample. The libraries were amplified in two PCR steps, and the second step added a second sample barcode and Illumina TruSeq adapters. Sequencing of the libraries was done on an Illumina NovaSeq, producing 2 x 150 bp paired-end reads. The original pipeline was this. Reads were demultiplexed and collapsed into UMI-guided consensus sequences with migec v1.2.7. With mixcr v2.1.11, UMI consensuses were aligned to TRA and TRB V and J templates and assembled into clonotypes. A clonotype was counted as expanded or contracted only if both edgeR and NoisET called the change significant, with noise models trained on biological replicates. For edgeR calls, the cutoffs were a false discovery rate-adjusted p below 0.01 and a log2 fold-change threshold of 1. PCA with hierarchical clustering of max-normalized trajectories of the 1000 most abundant clonotypes was used as exploratory dynamics analysis. Separately sequenced CD4+ and CD8+ repertoires were used to assign a CD4 or CD8 phenotype to each responding clone. The public sequencing data were trimmed at Q25 with fastp and processed into clonotypes with MiXCR by TCRdb, which kept only in-frame beta chains. Records with the same CDR3 protein are collapsed into one entry carrying the most frequent genes and DNA. Clone size and V and J calls follow TCRdb, not the original study. Recorded for this sample are hundreds of thousands of distinct CDR3 sequences; roughly 22% of them occurred a single time. The top ten constitute around 12% of the sample.

The CDR3 spans 13 residues, from the cysteine through the phenylalanine. Of the read, only the CDR3 DNA is kept; its 39 bases are in frame from base 1. Cut back by 6 bases and 2 bases, the V and J ends lie 9 bases apart. For CDR1 and CDR2, the germline V gene (reference sequence) lists LNHNV and YYDKDF. As to this clonotype: It lacks a known antigen. Base qualities are missing; no much larger clone stands one base away.

Ficoll-Paque density gradient centrifugation was the method used to isolate PBMCs. In this chain, TRBV15 is recombined with TRBJ2-3; possibly the D gene is TRBD1, per 6 matching bases. This receptor was identified in an adult woman who had mild COVID-19 (a few samples of this study predate the infection). The sample titles of this study are shuffled in the database, so cell type and time point are left out; the donor was told from shared clones. Input material: PBMCs or a T cell subset sorted from them (not recorded which). The CDR3: CATSAGATDTQYF. The DNA sequence reads TGTGCCACCAGTGCAGGGGCCACAGATACGCAGTATTTT. With the rest looked up from the reference TRBV15 and TRBJ2-3 genes rather than sequenced, the full variable domain is DAMVIQNPRYQVTQFGKPVTLSCSQTLNHNVMYWYQQKSSQAPKLLFHYYDKDFNNEADTPDNFQSRRPNTSFCFLDIRSPGLGDTAMYLCATSAGATDTQYFGPGTRLTVL.